This TCR beta chain was identified in a study of T cells after posttransplantation cyclophosphamide (dated by TCRdb to about 2016). Concerning the study at large: Using TRB sequencing, the study followed how the T cell repertoire reconstituted after myeloablative bone marrow transplantation in which posttransplantation cyclophosphamide served as GVHD prophylaxis. Public TRB sequences were searched against a database of over 3,000 sequences associated with responses to pathogens, tumor antigens, self-antigens and alloantigens. In 3 patients, up to 3 additional blood samples taken between 2 and 5.2 years after transplant also underwent TRB sequencing, as did pretransplant blood from a handful of patients. Samples from under 40 PTCy-treated patients and 16 related bone marrow donors of those patients were subjected to antigen receptor sequencing. Blood from all 35 or so PTCy patients who had 1-year posttransplant specimens underwent TRB sequencing. Because TRA and TRB clonality correlated tightly in eight or nine samples, later TCR analyses were limited to TRB. Overall study results and their limits: Across around 40 patients, TRB clonality was highly associated with recipient CMV seropositivity and CMV reactivation, and diversity in PTCy patients was similar to diversity in CNI/methotrexate controls. The TRB repertoires of T cells infiltrating skin or GI tract showed only limited overlap with the TRB repertoires of T cells in blood. Donor-recipient similarity was low at 1-2 months but rose over the first year, and later blood repertoires were often dominated by donor CD8+ memory clones.

Comments on this clone: What this receptor recognizes is not known. No base quality values were provided; no much bigger clone lies one nucleotide off.

CDR1 is given as MNHEY and CDR2 as SMNVEV, both from the germline V gene (reference sequence). V and J are trimmed by 2 bases and 4 bases, and the gene matches miss 2 bases of the junction. The CDR3 covers 13 residues, taking in both the cysteine and the phenylalanine. The DNA shown is the 39-base CDR3, in frame from base 1. TRB sequencing used genomic DNA with the immunoSEQ assay at survey resolution or the hsTCRB kit. Per the authors' processing: The immunoSEQ software handled initial read processing, and the LymphoSeq R package was used for repertoire analyses. For each TRB dataset, clonality was calculated as 1 minus normalized Shannon entropy, and the Gini coefficient was computed as well. To infer phenotypes in unsorted samples, TRB sequences from sorted subsets of the recipient or donor were mapped onto the unsorted samples of the same recipient. TCRdb provides this immuneACCESS table in a form limited to in-frame rearrangements. Some clones are lacking; in checked studies, under half of them reflect an unresolved V gene, and why the rest are absent is not known. The V and J calls and clone size are taken from that table; D and trimming were inferred from the DNA. The sample includes about 3,800 clones, with roughly three quarters observed a single time. Roughly 45% of the sample rests with the top ten.

According to the study, the label for this sample's treatment or condition signals: high-dose cyclophosphamide on days +3 and +4 as single-agent GVHD prophylaxis. PTCy patients received busulfan and fludarabine conditioning, a related or unrelated marrow graft, and cyclophosphamide on days +3 and +4. PTCy-treated patients came from a prospective multi-institutional clinical trial. Mononuclear cells from peripheral blood and bone marrow were separated by Ficoll-Hypaque density centrifugation and then cryopreserved. CD4+ and CD8+ T cells, including naive and memory subsets, were sorted by FACS using a FACSAria II.

The clonotype comes from a female patient aged 40-50 years who received an allogeneic stem cell transplant from a related donor, was CMV-positive, and had no GVHD. After a transplant, some of the T cells may come from the graft donor. The chain employs TRBV27 and TRBJ2-7; TRBD1 fits 7 bases in the junction. The sequencing used CD8+ T cells sorted from PBMCs, collected 1162 days after allogeneic stem cell transplant with posttransplant cyclophosphamide. The CDR3 reads CASSLQTGYEQYF. The DNA sequence is as follows: TGTGCCAGCAGTTTACAGACAGGGTACGAGCAGTACTTC.